This TCR beta chain came from a study of blood T cell repertoires in COVID-19. Study-wide context: Acute and convalescent COVID-19 specimens originated in the United States, Italy and Spain.

Methods used by the authors: The authors estimated nucleated cell counts from reference gene primer amplification. This table comes from immunoSEQ multiplex PCR, and its TCRdb copy is limited to in-frame clones, with some not included. V, J and clone size were drawn from that table, and D and trimming were deduced from the DNA. The table has over 120,000 clones, 70% to 90% seen once. Trimming pared 1 base from V and 0 bases from J, leaving 6 bases between. There are 14 residues in the CDR3. Germline V gene data show CDR1 as SEHNR and CDR2 as FQNEAQ (reference sequence). The TCR was taken from a human donor with acute or convalescent COVID-19. The donor label of this sample is uncertain. The rearrangement links TRBV7-9 to TRBJ1-1; the D is unclear. The sequenced sample was peripheral blood. The CDR3 DNA reads TGTGCCAGCAGCTTAGTTGAGATGAACACTGAAGCTTTCTTT. Protein sequence: CASSLVEMNTEAFF.